This entry concerns a single T cell receptor (beta chain). Its antigen remains unknown. The read ends 3 residues shy of where the CDR3 ends; the end is completed using the germline J gene. Germline V gene sequence: CDR1 ENHRY, CDR2 SYGVKD. The CDR3 has 13 residues. The V gene lost 2 bases and the J gene lost 6 bases, with 11 bases spanning the gap. The data originate from a study of T cells in women clearing cervical HPV infection. Study-level background: Controls gave blood once infection was undetectable; cases at lesion identification. For cases, blood was sampled a median approximately 150 days after lesion detection, interquartile range about 90 to 200 days. Study conclusions and caveats: Repertoire richness, not evenness, was significantly elevated in CIN3+ cases versus controls. Cases carried less TRBV6-7 than controls: about 0.1% versus 0.15%.

Assay used: immunoSEQ multiplex PCR; TCRdb lists only in-frame clones, some missing. The table for this sample gives 19,000 or so clones. The V call is TRBV10-3, the J call TRBJ2-7; no clear D gene. This TCR came from a woman aged 18-69 years with a cervical HPV16 infection that either progressed to CIN3+ or cleared (not recorded which). The sequencing sample was made of blood buffy coat. The CDR3 DNA, read in part, is TGTGCCATCAGTGAGCTGGGCGTCGCCGAG. Protein sequence: CAISELGVAE. In full, the CDR3 is CAISELGVAEQYF.